The source of this T cell receptor beta chain is a study of T cell repertoires in aging, cancer and after chemotherapy. A mixed TRB-A/B primer pool amplified rearranged TRB by multiplex touch-down PCR. TCRdb re-derived calls from the multiplex PCR reads in MiXCR, one entry per CDR3 protein. The profile shows about 960 distinct CDR3 sequences, about 14% of them singletons. The template was genomic DNA from peripheral blood, not RNA. Losses at the gene ends were 2 bases for V and 7 bases for J; bases not matched to a gene: 9. Germline CDR1 is MNHNY and CDR2 is SVGAGI (reference sequence). The CDR3 extends over 16 amino acids.

Source material: blood. This TCR was sampled from a human donor with a solid tumor. V and J are TRBV6-6 and TRBJ2-3; 10 bases fit TRBD2. CDR3 loop: CASSYTTSGIRNTQYF. The DNA for the CDR3 is TGTGCCAGCAGTTACACCACTAGCGGGATTAGAAATACGCAGTATTTT.